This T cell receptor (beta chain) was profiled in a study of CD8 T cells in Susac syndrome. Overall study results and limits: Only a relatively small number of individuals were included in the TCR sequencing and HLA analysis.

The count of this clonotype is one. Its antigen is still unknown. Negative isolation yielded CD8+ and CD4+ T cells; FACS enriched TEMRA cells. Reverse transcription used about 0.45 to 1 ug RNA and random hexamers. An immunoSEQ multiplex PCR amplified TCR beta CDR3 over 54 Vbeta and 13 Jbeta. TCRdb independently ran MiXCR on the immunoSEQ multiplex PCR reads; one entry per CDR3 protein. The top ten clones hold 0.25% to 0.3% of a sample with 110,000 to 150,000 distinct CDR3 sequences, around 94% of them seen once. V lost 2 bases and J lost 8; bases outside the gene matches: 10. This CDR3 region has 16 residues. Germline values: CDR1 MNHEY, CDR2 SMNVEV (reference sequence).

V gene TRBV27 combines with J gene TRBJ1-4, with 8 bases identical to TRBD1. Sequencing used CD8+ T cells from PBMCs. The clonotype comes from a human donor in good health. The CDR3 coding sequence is TGTGCCAGCAGTTTAGCCATGACAGGGGTTGAGGAAAAACTGTTTTTT. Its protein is CASSLAMTGVEEKLFF.